This is a list of T cell receptor beta chains from one sample in a study of T cell clones after liver transplantation. Sequencing was performed with immunoSEQ multiplex PCR; in TCRdb, only in-frame clones are kept and a portion is missing. The sample carries fewer than 20,000 clones, roughly nine tenths recorded once. The sample in question was CD8+ T cells from blood, obtained 46 months after liver transplant. The receptors originated from a human patient who received a liver transplant. A share of the T cells may be of graft donor origin. CDR3s include the opening cysteine and the closing phenylalanine or tryptophan. D genes are given only for firm matches. Clone size, where shown, is once, few, many, or a class for clones that have expanded.

V: TRBV7-9; D: .; J: TRBJ1-3; size: once; CDR3: CASSSGSGTPGNTIYF; DNA: TGTGCCAGCAGCTCCGGGTCCGGGACACCTGGAAACACCATATATTTT
V: TRBV7-9; D: .; J: TRBJ2-7; size: .; CDR3: CASSHKFSYEQYF; DNA: TGTGCCAGCAGCCACAAGTTCTCCTACGAGCAGTACTTC
V: TRBV6-1; D: .; J: TRBJ1-2; size: .; CDR3: CASSARLQGIEGYTF; DNA: TGTGCCAGCAGTGCCCGTTTACAGGGAATAGAAGGCTACACCTTC
V: TRBV19; D: .; J: TRBJ1-3; size: .; CDR3: CASSLWAVGLGNTIYF; DNA: TGTGCCAGTAGCCTCTGGGCCGTCGGGCTCGGAAACACCATATATTTT
V: TRBV7-9; D: .; J: TRBJ2-1; size: .; CDR3: CASIAPSYNEQFF; DNA: TGTGCCAGCATAGCGCCCTCCTACAATGAGCAGTTCTTC
V: TRBV6-6; D: TRBD2; J: TRBJ2-3; size: .; CDR3: CASSHGLVSTDTQYF; DNA: TGTGCCAGCAGCCATGGACTAGTCAGCACAGATACGCAGTATTTT
V: TRBV28; D: .; J: TRBJ1-1; size: once; CDR3: CASSLFTQGRSNTEAFF; DNA: TGTGCCAGCAGTTTATTTACCCAAGGACGTTCGAACACTGAAGCTTTCTTT
V: TRBV11-2; D: .; J: TRBJ2-7; size: .; CDR3: CASSPGHTPAYEQYF; DNA: TGTGCCAGCAGCCCAGGACACACCCCCGCATACGAGCAGTACTTC
V: TRBV5-1; D: .; J: TRBJ1-4; size: .; CDR3: CASSPLGQSTNEKLFF; DNA: TGCGCCAGCAGCCCCCTCGGACAGTCAACTAATGAAAAACTGTTTTTT
V: TRBV5-1; D: .; J: TRBJ1-1; size: .; CDR3: CASMGERQFF; DNA: TGCGCCAGCATGGGGGAGCGTCAATTCTTT
V: TRBV25-1; D: .; J: TRBJ1-2; size: .; CDR3: CASSEYGTGYGYTF; DNA: TGTGCCAGCAGTGAATATGGGACGGGGTATGGCTACACCTTC
V: TRBV2; D: TRBD2; J: TRBJ2-5; size: .; CDR3: CASRWLAGAETQYF; DNA: TGTGCCAGCAGGTGGCTAGCGGGGGCAGAGACCCAGTACTTC
V: TRBV28; D: .; J: TRBJ1-1; size: .; CDR3: CASSHKTRVVNTEAFF; DNA: TGTGCCAGCAGCCACAAAACCAGGGTGGTGAACACTGAAGCTTTCTTT